This T cell receptor (beta chain) was sequenced for a study of CD8 T cells in Susac syndrome. This CDR3 spans 16 amino acids. V lost 2 bases to trimming and J lost 5 bases; unmatched junction nucleotides: 7. CDR1 and CDR2 from the germline V gene are SGHTA and FQGNSA. The T cells that were sequenced for TCR beta were CD8+ and CD4+ cells from blood. Random hexamers were used to reverse transcribe roughly 0.5 to 1 ug of RNA. TCRdb ran MiXCR on the immunoSEQ multiplex PCR reads and lists one entry per CDR3 protein. The repertoire holds about 60,000 distinct CDR3 sequences, with 85% to 95% as singletons. Sequenced sample: CD8+ T cells from PBMCs. The sequence came from a human donor in good health. The chain employs TRBV7-2 and TRBJ2-3, with TRBD1 identical over 10 bases. Here the CDR3 reads CASSLIRTGGKDTQYF. CDR3 DNA sequence: TGTGCCAGCAGCTTAATCCGGACAGGGGGTAAAGATACGCAGTATTTT.